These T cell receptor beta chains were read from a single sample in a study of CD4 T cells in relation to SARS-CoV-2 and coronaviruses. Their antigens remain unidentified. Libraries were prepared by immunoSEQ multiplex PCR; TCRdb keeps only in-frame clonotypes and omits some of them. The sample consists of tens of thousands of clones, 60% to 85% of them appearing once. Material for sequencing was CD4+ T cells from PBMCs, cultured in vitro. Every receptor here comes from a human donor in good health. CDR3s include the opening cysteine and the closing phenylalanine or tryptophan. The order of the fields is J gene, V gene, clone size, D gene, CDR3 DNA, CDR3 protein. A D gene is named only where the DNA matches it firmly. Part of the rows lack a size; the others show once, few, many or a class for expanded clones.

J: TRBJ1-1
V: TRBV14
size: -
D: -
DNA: TGTGCCAGCAGCCAAGGATCCGGGTTATGGACTGAAGCTTTCTTT
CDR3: CASSQGSGLWTEAFF

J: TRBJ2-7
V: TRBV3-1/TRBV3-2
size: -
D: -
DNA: TGTGCCAGCAGCTCCGTCGGGGCCCACGAGCAGTACTTC
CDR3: CASSSVGAHEQYF

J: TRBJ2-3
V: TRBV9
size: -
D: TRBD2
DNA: TGTGCCAGCAGCGTATTAAGCGGGGGGGAAGGAGATACGCAGTATTTT
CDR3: CASSVLSGGEGDTQYF

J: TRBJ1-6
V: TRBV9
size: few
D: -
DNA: TGTGCCAGCAGCACCGACGAGGGATCACCCCTCCACTTT
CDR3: CASSTDEGSPLHF

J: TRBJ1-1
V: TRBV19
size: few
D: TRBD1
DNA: TGTGCCAGTAGTACCACCATCAGGGGGGGGAACACTGAAGCTTTCTTT
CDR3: CASSTTIRGGNTEAFF

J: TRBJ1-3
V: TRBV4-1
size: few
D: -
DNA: TGCGCCAGCAGCCAAGACGATTGGGTTCGGGGAAACACCATATATTTT
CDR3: CASSQDDWVRGNTIYF

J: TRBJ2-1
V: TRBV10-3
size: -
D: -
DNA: TGTGCCACCATGGACTTGGTCAACAATGAGCAGTTCTTC
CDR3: CATMDLVNNEQFF

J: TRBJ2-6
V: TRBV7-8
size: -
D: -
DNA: TGTGCCAGCAGCTTAGGGGCATCTGGGGCCAACGTCCTGACTTTC
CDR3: CASSLGASGANVLTF

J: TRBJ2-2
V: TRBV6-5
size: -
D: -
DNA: TGTGCCAGCGGAGTCGGGGGGAACACCGGGGAGCTGTTTTTT
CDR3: CASGVGGNTGELFF

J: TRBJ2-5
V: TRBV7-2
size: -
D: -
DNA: TGTGCCAGCAGCCTTCCCCCCAGACAAGAGACCCAGTACTTC
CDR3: CASSLPPRQETQYF

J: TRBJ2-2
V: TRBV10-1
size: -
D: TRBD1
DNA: TGCGCCAGCAGTAATGGACAGGGGGGGTCGAGGGAGCTGTTTTTT
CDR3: CASSNGQGGSRELFF

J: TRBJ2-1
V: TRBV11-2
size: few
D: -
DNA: TGTGCCAGCAGCTCGGGGGCTCTCAATGAGCAGTTCTTC
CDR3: CASSSGALNEQFF

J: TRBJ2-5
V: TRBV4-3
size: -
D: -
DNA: TGCGCCAGCAGCCTAACCGGGTCCCAAGAGACCCAGTACTTC
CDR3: CASSLTGSQETQYF

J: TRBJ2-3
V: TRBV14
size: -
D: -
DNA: TGTGCCAGCAGCCAAGGACAATGGACAGATACGCAGTATTTT
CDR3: CASSQGQWTDTQYF

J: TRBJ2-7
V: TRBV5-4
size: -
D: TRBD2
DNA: TGTGCCAGCAGCTTGGTGGGAGGGAACGAGCAGTACTTC
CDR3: CASSLVGGNEQYF

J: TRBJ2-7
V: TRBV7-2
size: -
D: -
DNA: TGTGCCAGCAGCTGGAAGGGGGGGGACGGGTCCTACGAGCAGTACTTC
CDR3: CASSWKGGDGSYEQYF

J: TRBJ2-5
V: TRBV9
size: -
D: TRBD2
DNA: TGTGCCAGCAGCCCCAGACCCCTGGGAGGGGAAGAGACCCAGTACTTC
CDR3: CASSPRPLGGEETQYF

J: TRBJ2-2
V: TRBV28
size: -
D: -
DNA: TGTGCCAGCAGTTTGGGCCAGTACACCGGGGAGCTGTTTTTT
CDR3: CASSLGQYTGELFF

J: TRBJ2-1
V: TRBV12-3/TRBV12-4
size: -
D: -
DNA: TGTGCCAGCAGTTTAAACGGGGATGAGCAGTTCTTC
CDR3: CASSLNGDEQFF

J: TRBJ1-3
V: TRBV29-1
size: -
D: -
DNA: TGCAGCGTTGAGGCCCCAAACTCTGGAAACACCATATATTTT
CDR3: CSVEAPNSGNTIYF

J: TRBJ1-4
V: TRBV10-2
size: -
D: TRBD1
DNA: TGCGCCAGCAGTCACCCGGGACAGGTGGATGAAAAACTGTTTTTT
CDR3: CASSHPGQVDEKLFF

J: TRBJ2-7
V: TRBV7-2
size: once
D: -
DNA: TGTGCCAGCAGCTATCGGACTACGCACGAGCAGTACTTC
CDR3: CASSYRTTHEQYF